These T cell receptor beta chains were read from a single sample in a study of blood T cell repertoires in COVID-19. Profiled with immunoSEQ multiplex PCR; TCRdb holds only in-frame clones, not every one. In the table there are 150,000 to 200,000 clones, 70% to 90% of which are singletons. What was sequenced was peripheral blood. These receptors all come from a man between 60 and 75 years old with active or convalescent COVID-19. Both conserved end residues are part of each CDR3. The D gene is left open where the match is weak. Clone size appears in some rows only: once, few, many, or a class for an expanded clone.

D	J	V	size	DNA	CDR3
TRBD2	TRBJ2-1	TRBV10-2	few	TGCGCCAGCAGTGGTCGGGCGGGGGGCCGAAGCTCCTACAATGAGCAGTTCTTC	CASSGRAGGRSSYNEQFF
NA	TRBJ2-7	TRBV29-1	NA	TGCAGCGTTACCCTAATCGGTGGGGGGGAGCAGTACTTC	CSVTLIGGGEQYF
NA	TRBJ1-1	TRBV15	NA	TGTGCCACCAGCAGGGACACTCACACTGAAGCTTTCTTT	CATSRDTHTEAFF
TRBD1	TRBJ2-7	TRBV12-3/TRBV12-4	once	TGTGCCCGCAAGACAGGGGCTATCTACGAGCAGTACTTC	CARKTGAIYEQYF
NA	TRBJ2-3	TRBV5-6	once	TGTGCCAGCAGCTCCGGACATTACACAGATACGCAGTATTTT	CASSSGHYTDTQYF
TRBD2	TRBJ2-7	TRBV7-8	NA	TGTGCCAGCAGCCCTAGCGGGGGACTATCTCCCCGCGAGCAGTACTTC	CASSPSGGLSPREQYF
TRBD1	TRBJ1-1	TRBV6-5	few	TGTGCCAGCAGCCTTGACAGGGAGGAGACTGAAGCTTTCTTT	CASSLDREETEAFF
TRBD2	TRBJ2-3	TRBV3-1/TRBV3-2	NA	TGTGCCACCAGACGAAGCGGGGGGGCATCAGATACGCAGTATTTT	CATRRSGGASDTQYF
NA	TRBJ2-7	TRBV2	once	TGTGCCAGCAGTGAAGCTCACAGAGGGTACGAGCAGTACTTC	CASSEAHRGYEQYF
TRBD1	TRBJ1-4	TRBV6-5	NA	TGTGCCAGCAGCTCCGGGACAGTGGAAAATGAAAAACTGTTTTTT	CASSSGTVENEKLFF
NA	TRBJ1-2	TRBV5-1	once	TGCGCCAGCAGCTTGGACAGGGCCTATGGCTACACCTTC	CASSLDRAYGYTF
TRBD1	TRBJ2-5	TRBV5-1	NA	TGCGCCAGCAGCTGGCTAGGGACAGGCCGCTCAATAGAAGAGACCCAGTACTTC	CASSWLGTGRSIEETQYF
NA	TRBJ1-2	TRBV6-5	once	TGTGCCAGCAGTCCGGTCCGGGACTATGGCTACACCTTC	CASSPVRDYGYTF
TRBD1	TRBJ2-7	TRBV12-3/TRBV12-4	once	TGTGCCAGCAGGTTACAGGGGGCGGGGGAGCAGTACTTC	CASRLQGAGEQYF
TRBD1	TRBJ1-5	TRBV7-8	NA	TGTGCCAGCAGTAGGACAGGGGGCTTGGATCAGCCCCAGCATTTT	CASSRTGGLDQPQHF
NA	TRBJ2-3	TRBV7-3	NA	TGTGCCAGCAGCCGAGGGCTATACGGTTCCACAGATACGCAGTATTTT	CASSRGLYGSTDTQYF
NA	TRBJ1-1	TRBV3-1/TRBV3-2	NA	TGTGCCAGCAGCCAAGATCCGGCGGGGGACATACCCTTGAACACTGAAGCTTTCTTT	CASSQDPAGDIPLNTEAFF
NA	TRBJ2-7	TRBV5-1	NA	TGCGCCAGCAGCGGGCTGGGACACAGGAGCTCCTACGAGCAGTACTTC	CASSGLGHRSSYEQYF
TRBD1	TRBJ1-6	TRBV3-1/TRBV3-2	NA	TGTGCCAGCAGCCGGACAGGAATTTCACCCCTCCACTTT	CASSRTGISPLHF
NA	TRBJ2-7	TRBV1	NA	TGCACCAGCAGCCGTAGGGAAGCGGGGAACTACGAGCAGTACTTC	CTSSRREAGNYEQYF
TRBD1	TRBJ2-7	TRBV5-4	NA	TGTGCCAGCAGCTTGAAGGGGACAGTCTACGAGCAGTACTTC	CASSLKGTVYEQYF
TRBD2	TRBJ2-5	TRBV6-5	NA	TGTGCCAGCAGTTACTCGGCGGGGGGGCGACAAGAGACCCAGTACTTC	CASSYSAGGRQETQYF
NA	TRBJ2-5	TRBV29-1	NA	TGCAGCGTTGATTTTCCAGGGATAGGGACCCAGTACTTC	CSVDFPGIGTQYF
TRBD1	TRBJ1-6	TRBV2	NA	TGTGCCAGCAGTGACTCCCGCCCGGACAGGGGTTCACCCCTCCACTTT	CASSDSRPDRGSPLHF
NA	TRBJ2-3	TRBV5-1	few	TGCGCCAGCAGCTTGGATATAGATACGCAGTATTTT	CASSLDIDTQYF
TRBD1	TRBJ1-5	TRBV6-5	once	TGTGCCAGCAGTTGGGACAGGGATCAGCCCCAGCATTTT	CASSWDRDQPQHF
TRBD1	TRBJ2-1	TRBV27	NA	TGTGCCAGCAGTTTAAATAGCAGGGGGCTATCCAATGAGCAGTTCTTC	CASSLNSRGLSNEQFF
TRBD1	TRBJ1-2	TRBV7-2	few	TGTGCCAGCAGCTTCTGGACAGGTCCCTATGGCTACACCTTC	CASSFWTGPYGYTF
TRBD1	TRBJ1-5	TRBV19	NA	TGTGCCAGTAGTATAGTTTCAGGGGGTCAGCCCCAGCATTTT	CASSIVSGGQPQHF
TRBD2	TRBJ2-5	TRBV5-5	NA	TGTGCCAGCAGCCCCAGGACTAGCGGGGGTGGAGAGACCCAGTACTTC	CASSPRTSGGGETQYF
NA	TRBJ1-6	TRBV2	NA	TGTGCCAGCAGTGACTTGGTTGGGGCTTCACCCCTCCACTTT	CASSDLVGASPLHF
TRBD1	TRBJ2-1	TRBV6-5	NA	TGTGCCAGCAGCCTAGTCCCGGGACAGGGCTCGGAGCAGTTCTTC	CASSLVPGQGSEQFF
NA	TRBJ2-5	TRBV5-1	NA	TGCGCCAGCAGCTTTGGCAAGTTGGGCGGGTCCGAGGCCCAGTACTTC	CASSFGKLGGSEAQYF
NA	TRBJ2-7	TRBV7-8	NA	TGTGCCAGCAGTCCCCCGCGAGGGTCCTACGAGCAGTACTTC	CASSPPRGSYEQYF
TRBD2	TRBJ2-7	TRBV5-1	NA	TGCGCCAGCAGCTTGGGCTCTCGGACTAGGGTAGGCGAGCAGTACTTC	CASSLGSRTRVGEQYF
NA	TRBJ1-1	TRBV5-1	NA	TGCGCCAGCAGCTTGACTCAAGGGGTCACTGAAGCTTTCTTT	CASSLTQGVTEAFF
TRBD1	TRBJ1-1	TRBV5-1	NA	TGCGCCAGCAGGCGATCCGGGACAGGGGTGGGAAACACTGAAGCTTTCTTT	CASRRSGTGVGNTEAFF
TRBD1	TRBJ1-5	TRBV14	few	TGTGCCAGCAGCCCGTGGACAGGGGGCGCTTGCAATCAGCCCCAGCATTTT	CASSPWTGGACNQPQHF
TRBD2	TRBJ2-5	TRBV5-1	NA	TGCGCCAGCAGCTCGCTAGCGGGGGCAGGAGAGACCCAGTACTTC	CASSSLAGAGETQYF
NA	TRBJ1-1	TRBV11-2	NA	TGTGCCAGCAGCTTAGGAGGCAGATCGAACACTGAAGCTTTCTTT	CASSLGGRSNTEAFF
NA	TRBJ2-5	TRBV6-6	NA	TGTGCCAGCAGCCACGGAGAGACCCAGTACTTC	CASSHGETQYF
TRBD2	TRBJ2-3	TRBV10-2	NA	TGCGCCAGCACCGAGCGGGGGCGTAGCACAGATACGCAGTATTTT	CASTERGRSTDTQYF
TRBD2	TRBJ2-1	TRBV5-4	NA	TGTGCCAGCAGCAGAGCGGGGGGCACCTACAATGAGCAGTTCTTC	CASSRAGGTYNEQFF
TRBD2	TRBJ2-1	TRBV11-2	NA	TGTGCCAGCAGCTTATCTAGCGGGGCCAATGAGCAGTTCTTC	CASSLSSGANEQFF
TRBD2	TRBJ2-3	TRBV5-4	NA	TGTGCCAGCACGAGTAGGGCGGGGGGGGATCTAAATACGCAGTATTTT	CASTSRAGGDLNTQYF